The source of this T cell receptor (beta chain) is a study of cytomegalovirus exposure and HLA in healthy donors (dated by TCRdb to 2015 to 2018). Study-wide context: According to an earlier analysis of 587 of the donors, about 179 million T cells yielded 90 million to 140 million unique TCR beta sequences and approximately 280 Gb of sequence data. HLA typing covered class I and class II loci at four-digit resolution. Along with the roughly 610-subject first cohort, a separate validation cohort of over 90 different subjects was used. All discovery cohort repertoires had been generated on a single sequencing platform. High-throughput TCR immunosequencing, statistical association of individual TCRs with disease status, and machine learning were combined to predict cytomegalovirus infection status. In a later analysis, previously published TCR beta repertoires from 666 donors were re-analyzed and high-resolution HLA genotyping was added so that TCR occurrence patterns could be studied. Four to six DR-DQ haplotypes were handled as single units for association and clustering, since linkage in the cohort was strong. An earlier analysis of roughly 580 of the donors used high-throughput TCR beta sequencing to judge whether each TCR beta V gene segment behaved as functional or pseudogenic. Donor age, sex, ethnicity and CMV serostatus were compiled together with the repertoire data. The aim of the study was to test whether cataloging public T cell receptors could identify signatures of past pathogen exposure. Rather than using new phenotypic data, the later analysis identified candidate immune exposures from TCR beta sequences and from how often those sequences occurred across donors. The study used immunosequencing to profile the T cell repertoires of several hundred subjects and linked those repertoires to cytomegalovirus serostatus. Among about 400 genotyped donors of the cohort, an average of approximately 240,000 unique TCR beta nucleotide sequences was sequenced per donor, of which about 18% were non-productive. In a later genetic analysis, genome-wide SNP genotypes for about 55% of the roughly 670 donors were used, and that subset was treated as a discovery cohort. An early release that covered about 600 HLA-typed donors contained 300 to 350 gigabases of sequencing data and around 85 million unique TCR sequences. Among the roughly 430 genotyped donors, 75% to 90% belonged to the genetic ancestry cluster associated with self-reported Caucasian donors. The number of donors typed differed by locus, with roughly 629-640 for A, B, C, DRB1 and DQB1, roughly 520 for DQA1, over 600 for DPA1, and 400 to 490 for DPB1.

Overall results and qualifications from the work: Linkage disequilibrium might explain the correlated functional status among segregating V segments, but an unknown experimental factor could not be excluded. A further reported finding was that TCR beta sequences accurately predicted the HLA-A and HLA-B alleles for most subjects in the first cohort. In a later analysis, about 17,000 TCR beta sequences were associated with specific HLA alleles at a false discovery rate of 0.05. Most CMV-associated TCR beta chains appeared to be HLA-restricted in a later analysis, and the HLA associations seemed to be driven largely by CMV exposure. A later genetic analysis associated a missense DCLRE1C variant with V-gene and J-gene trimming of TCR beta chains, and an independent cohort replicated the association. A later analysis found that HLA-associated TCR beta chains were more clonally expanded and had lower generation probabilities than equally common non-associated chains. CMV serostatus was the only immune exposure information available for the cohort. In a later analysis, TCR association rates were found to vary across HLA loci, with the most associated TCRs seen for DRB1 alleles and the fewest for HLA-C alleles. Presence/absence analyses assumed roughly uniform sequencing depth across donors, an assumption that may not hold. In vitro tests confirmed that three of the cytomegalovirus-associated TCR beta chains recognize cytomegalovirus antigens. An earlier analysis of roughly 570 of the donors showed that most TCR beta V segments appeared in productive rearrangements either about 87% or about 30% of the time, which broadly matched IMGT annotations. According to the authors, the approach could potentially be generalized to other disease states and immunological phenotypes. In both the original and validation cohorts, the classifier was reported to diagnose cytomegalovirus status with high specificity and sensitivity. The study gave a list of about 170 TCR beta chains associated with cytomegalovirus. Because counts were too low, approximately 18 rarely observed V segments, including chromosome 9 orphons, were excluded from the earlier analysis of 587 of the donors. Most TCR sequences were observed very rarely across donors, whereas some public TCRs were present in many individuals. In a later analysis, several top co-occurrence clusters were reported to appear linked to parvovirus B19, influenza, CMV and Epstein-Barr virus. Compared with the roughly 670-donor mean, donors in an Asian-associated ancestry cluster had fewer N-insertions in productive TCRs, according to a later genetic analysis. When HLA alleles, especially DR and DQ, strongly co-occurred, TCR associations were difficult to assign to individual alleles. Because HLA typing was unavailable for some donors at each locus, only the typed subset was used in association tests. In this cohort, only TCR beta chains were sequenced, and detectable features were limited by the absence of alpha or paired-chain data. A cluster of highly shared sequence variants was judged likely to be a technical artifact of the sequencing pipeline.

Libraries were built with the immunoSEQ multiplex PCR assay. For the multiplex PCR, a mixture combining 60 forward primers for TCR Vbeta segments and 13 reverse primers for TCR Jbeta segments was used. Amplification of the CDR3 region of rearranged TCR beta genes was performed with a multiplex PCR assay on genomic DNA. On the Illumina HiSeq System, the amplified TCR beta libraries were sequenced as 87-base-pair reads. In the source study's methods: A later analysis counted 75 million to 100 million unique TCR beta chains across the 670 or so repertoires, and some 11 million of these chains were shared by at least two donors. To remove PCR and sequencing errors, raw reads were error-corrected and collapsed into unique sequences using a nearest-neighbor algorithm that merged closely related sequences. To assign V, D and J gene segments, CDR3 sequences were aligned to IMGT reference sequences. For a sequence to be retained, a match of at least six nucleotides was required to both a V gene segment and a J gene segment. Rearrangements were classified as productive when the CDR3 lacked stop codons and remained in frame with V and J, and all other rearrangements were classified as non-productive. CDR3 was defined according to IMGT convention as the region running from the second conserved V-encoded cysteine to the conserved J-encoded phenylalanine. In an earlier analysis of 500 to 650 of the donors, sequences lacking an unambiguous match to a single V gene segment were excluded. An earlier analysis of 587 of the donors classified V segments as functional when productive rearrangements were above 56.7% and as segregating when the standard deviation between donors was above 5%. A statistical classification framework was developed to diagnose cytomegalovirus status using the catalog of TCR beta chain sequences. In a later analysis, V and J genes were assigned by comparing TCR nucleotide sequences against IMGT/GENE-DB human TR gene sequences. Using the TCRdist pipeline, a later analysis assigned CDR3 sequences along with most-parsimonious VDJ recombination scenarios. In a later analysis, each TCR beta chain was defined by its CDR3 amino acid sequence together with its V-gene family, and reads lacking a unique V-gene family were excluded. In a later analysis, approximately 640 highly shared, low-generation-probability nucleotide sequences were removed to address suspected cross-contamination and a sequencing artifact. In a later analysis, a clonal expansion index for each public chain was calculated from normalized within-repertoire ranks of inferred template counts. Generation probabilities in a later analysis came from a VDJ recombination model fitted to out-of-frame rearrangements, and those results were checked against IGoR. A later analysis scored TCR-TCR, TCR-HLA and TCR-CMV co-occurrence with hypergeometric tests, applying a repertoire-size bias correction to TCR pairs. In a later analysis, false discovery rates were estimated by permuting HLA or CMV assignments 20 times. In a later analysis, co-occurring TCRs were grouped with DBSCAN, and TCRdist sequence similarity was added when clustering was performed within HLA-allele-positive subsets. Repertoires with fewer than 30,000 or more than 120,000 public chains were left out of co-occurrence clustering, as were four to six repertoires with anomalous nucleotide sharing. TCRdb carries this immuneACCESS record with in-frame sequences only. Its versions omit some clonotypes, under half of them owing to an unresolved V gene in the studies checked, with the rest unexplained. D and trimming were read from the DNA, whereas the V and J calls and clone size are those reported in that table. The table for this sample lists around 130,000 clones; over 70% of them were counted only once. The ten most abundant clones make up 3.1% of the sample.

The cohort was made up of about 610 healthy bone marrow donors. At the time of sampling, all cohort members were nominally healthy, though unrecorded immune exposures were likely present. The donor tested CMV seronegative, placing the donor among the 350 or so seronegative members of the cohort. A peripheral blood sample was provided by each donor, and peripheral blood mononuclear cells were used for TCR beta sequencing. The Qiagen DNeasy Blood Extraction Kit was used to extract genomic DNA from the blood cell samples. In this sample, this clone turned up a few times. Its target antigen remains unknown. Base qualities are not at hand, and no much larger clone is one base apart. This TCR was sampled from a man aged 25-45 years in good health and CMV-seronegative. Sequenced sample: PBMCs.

The CDR3 here reads CASSRDRDEQFF. The sequenced DNA: TGTGCCAGCAGCCGGGACAGGGACGAGCAGTTCTTC. This sequence uses TRBV11-2 and TRBJ2-1; 9 middle bases align to TRBD1. Trimmed from V: 5 bases; trimmed from J: 10 bases; junction bases lacking a gene match: 3. From the cysteine through the phenylalanine, the CDR3 covers 12 amino acids. The only DNA kept is the CDR3, 36 bases in frame from the first base. Based on the germline V gene, the CDR1 and CDR2 sequences are SGHAT and FQNNGV.